This T cell receptor (beta chain) was recovered during a study of CD4 T cells in relation to SARS-CoV-2 and coronaviruses. The assay was immunoSEQ multiplex PCR, and TCRdb's table has in-frame clones only and misses some. The sample yields 10,000 to 11,000 clones, roughly 81% seen once. This clone was found a few times. The antigen remains unidentified. CD4+ T cells from unexposed donors were obtained before the COVID-19 pandemic (2011-2018). After nine to ten days of culture, CD4+ T cells were isolated. The sample comprised CD4+ T cells from PBMCs, cultured in vitro. This TCR was recovered from a human donor in good health.

CDR3 protein: CASSFLRLSNTGELFF. The CDR3, as DNA: TGTGCCAGCAGCTTTCTGAGACTATCCAACACCGGGGAGCTGTTTTTT. This chain links TRBV7-2 with TRBJ2-2; possibly TRBD2 for D (5 bases). Looked up from germline, CDR1 is SGHTA and CDR2 is FQGNSA. The CDR3 extends over 16 amino acids. The ends were cut back, 3 bases at V and 2 bases at J, with 13 bases in the middle.